Following are 6 T cell receptor beta chains from one sample sequenced in a study of T cells in Graves' hyperthyroidism and ophthalmopathy. TCR beta CDR3 region amplification was performed from RNA transcripts. HTBI primers were the set used in a first-round RT-PCR of the TCR CDR3. TCRdb reprocessed the multiplex PCR reads via MiXCR and lists one record per CDR3 protein. This sample carries more than 350,000 distinct CDR3 sequences, 14% to 15% of them seen once, and the ten largest clones take over 25%. Specimen: blood. All receptors come from a woman in her twenties or thirties with Graves' hyperthyroidism.

There are many counts of this clonotype. This chain connects TRBV20-1 to TRBJ2-2; D may be TRBD2 (5 bases). The length of the CDR3 is 14 residues. Germline V gene data show CDR1 as DFQATT and CDR2 as SNEGSKA (reference sequence). V was trimmed by 2 bases and J by 4 bases, leaving 11 bases between them. CDR3 sequence (DNA): TGCAGTGCTAGATATGGTGGGAGCACCGGGGAGCTGTTTTTT. It codes for CSARYGGSTGELFF.

This chain uses TRBV14 with TRBJ1-1; D gene ambiguous. In germline, CDR1 is SGHDN, CDR2 FVKESK. V gave up 2 bases and J gave up 4 bases, with 8 bases separating them. The CDR3 is 13 residues long. The DNA of the CDR3 is TGTGCCAGCAGCCAAATGTCAGTCACTGAAGCTTTCTTT. It yields the protein CASSQMSVTEAFF.

CDR3 sequence (DNA): TGTGCCAGCAGTTACTCGAATCCGGGAACGAACACTGAAGCTTTCTTT. Encoded protein: CASSYSNPGTNTEAFF. The genes are TRBV6-5 and TRBJ1-1; D call uncertain. The germline gives CDR1 MNHEY, CDR2 SVGAGI. The length of the CDR3 is 16 residues. V dropped 0 bases and J dropped 1 base, with 12 bases sitting between them.

The chain joins TRBV20-1 to TRBJ2-5, with 14 nucleotides matching TRBD2. Trimming cost V 5 bases and J 5 bases; bases outside gene matches: 10. The germline V gene encodes CDR1 DFQATT and CDR2 SNEGSKA (reference sequence). This CDR3 has 16 residues. This CDR3 is CSAFQTSGRARETQYF. Here the CDR3 DNA reads TGCAGTGCTTTCCAGACTAGCGGGAGGGCCCGGGAGACCCAGTACTTC.

At least ten counts were recorded for this clonotype. The gene calls are TRBV20-1 and TRBJ2-7; D ambiguous. Germline assignment: CDR1 DFQATT and CDR2 SNEGSKA (reference sequence). The CDR3 is made up of 13 amino acids. Trimming removed 5 bases from V and 6 bases from J, with 17 bases in between. CDR3 sequence (DNA): TGCAGTGCTTATTACAAAGGATGGGGCGAGCAGTACTTC. It yields the protein CSAYYKGWGEQYF.

This sequence joins TRBV7-6 and TRBJ2-2; 10 bases are a match to TRBD2. CDR1 is SGHVS and CDR2 is FNYEAQ in the germline V gene. V lost 7 bases and J lost 7; bases outside the gene matches: 12. This CDR3 has 16 amino acids. The CDR3 spells CASTTNPGTSVGELFF. For the CDR3, the DNA is TGTGCCAGCACCACTAACCCCGGGACTAGCGTCGGGGAGCTGTTTTTT.